The next 10 T cell receptor beta chains were all read from a single sample in a study of cytotoxic CD8 clonotypes in ibrutinib-treated CLL. TCRdb's copy holds only in-frame clones and misses some; the assay was immunoSEQ multiplex PCR. There are 140,000 to 150,000 clones in the sample; 76% occur only once, and 5.1% lies in the top ten. This sample comprised PBMCs, obtained after 24 months of ibrutinib treatment. All receptors come from a human donor with chronic lymphocytic leukemia.

The V gene is TRBV11-1, the J gene TRBJ1-4; D is uncertain. Trimming pared 3 bases from V and 8 bases from J, leaving 10 bases between. The CDR3 totals 13 residues. The germline gives CDR1 SGHAT, CDR2 FQDESV (reference sequence). The CDR3 DNA sequence: TGTGCCAGCAGCTTGCGACGAGGGGAAAAACTGTTTTTT. Protein sequence: CASSLRRGEKLFF.

This sequence joins TRBV9 and TRBJ2-1; 8 bases are a match to TRBD2. The CDR3 spans 14 residues. Germline V gene sequence: CDR1 SGDLS, CDR2 YYNGEE. V lost 3 bases, J lost 10 bases, and 9 bases stayed unmatched. CDR3 nucleotide sequence: TGTGCCAGCAGCGCAACCGGGGGGGACCCGGAGCAGTTCTTC. Encoded protein: CASSATGGDPEQFF.

This clone was recorded a few times. The chain recombines TRBV2 with TRBJ2-5; D is unresolved. CDR3 length: 13 amino acids. Germline V lookup: CDR1 SNHLY, CDR2 FYNNEI. Trimming took 3 bases from V and 2 from J, leaving 7 bases between them. The CDR3 region has the DNA TGTGCCAGCAGTGAGCAGTTACAAGAGACCCAGTACTTC. Protein sequence: CASSEQLQETQYF.

This sequence joins TRBV5-1 and TRBJ1-5; 10 bases agree with TRBD1. Germline trimming cut 0 bases from V and 2 bases from J; bases unmatched to any gene: 2. The CDR3 contains 16 residues. In germline, CDR1 is SGHRS, CDR2 YFSETQ. The CDR3 DNA sequence: TGCGCCAGCAGCTTGGGCGGACAGGGGGGCAATCAGCCCCAGCATTTT. Encoded protein: CASSLGGQGGNQPQHF. The full variable domain, with the rest looked up from reference TRBV5-1 and TRBJ1-5, is KAGVTQTPRYLIKTRGQQVTLSCSPISGHRSVSWYQQTPGQGLQFLFEYFSETQRNKGNFPGRFSGRQFSNSRSEMNVSTLELGDSALYLCASSLGGQGGNQPQHFGDGTRLSIL.

This clone was picked up a small number of times. The J gene is TRBJ2-7, the V gene TRBV14; 9 bases are a match to TRBD1. The CDR3 covers 15 residues. The germline CDR1 and CDR2 sequences are SGHDN and FVKESK. The trim removed 1 base at V and 2 bases at J, leaving 3 bases unmatched. The CDR3 sequence is CASSQGTGAPYEQYF. CDR3 nucleotides: TGTGCCAGCAGCCAAGGGACAGGGGCCCCCTACGAGCAGTACTTC.

J is TRBJ2-3 and V is TRBV28; 10 nucleotides line up with TRBD2. Per the germline V gene, CDR1 is MDHEN and CDR2 is SYDVKM. Unmatched junction bases numbered 6, after V lost 5 bases and J lost 1 base. The CDR3 runs 16 residues. CDR3: CASSDPGTSGTDTQYF. CDR3 coding DNA: TGTGCCAGCAGTGATCCCGGGACTAGCGGCACAGATACGCAGTATTTT.

J is TRBJ2-3 and V is TRBV5-1; TRBD2 might be the D (5 bases). V was cut by 4 bases and J by 0 bases, with 12 bases left in between. CDR1 SGHRS and CDR2 YFSETQ come from the germline V gene. The CDR3 covers 15 residues. CDR3 sequence: CASSPLTTSTDTQYF. CDR3 in DNA: TGCGCCAGCAGCCCGCTGACTACTAGCACAGATACGCAGTATTTT.

The genes are TRBV4-1 and TRBJ1-2, with D tentatively TRBD1 (5 bases). The V gene's germline CDR1 is MGHRA and CDR2 YSYEKL. Trimming removed 4 bases at V and 4 bases at J, with 16 bases between. This CDR3 contains 15 residues. The CDR3 reads CASSRIPGTFYGYTF. CDR3 bases: TGCGCCAGCAGCCGTATCCCCGGGACCTTCTATGGCTACACCTTC.

V is TRBV11-2 and J is TRBJ1-2; possible D gene TRBD1, 6 bases. The CDR3 is 13 residues long. The V gene's germline CDR1 is SGHAT and CDR2 FQNNGV. V was trimmed by 1 base and J by 7 bases, leaving 10 bases between them. CDR3 loop: CASSLGQVSGYTF. Written as DNA, the CDR3 is TGTGCCAGCAGCTTAGGACAGGTTTCTGGCTACACCTTC. Full variable domain (remainder filled in from reference TRBV11-2 and TRBJ1-2): EAGVAQSPRYKIIEKRQSVAFWCNPISGHATLYWYQQILGQGPKLLIQFQNNGVVDDSQLPKDRFSAERLKGVDSTLKIQPAKLEDSAVYLCASSLGQVSGYTFGSGTRLTVV.

This chain uses TRBV5-1 with TRBJ2-3, with D unresolved. This CDR3 has 15 residues. Germline V lookup: CDR1 SGHRS, CDR2 YFSETQ. V lost 0 bases, J lost 6 bases, and 14 bases lay in between. The CDR3 nucleotides read TGCGCCAGCAGCTTGGAATTCCCGCGGCGCGATACGCAGTATTTT. This translates into CASSLEFPRRDTQYF.